Below are 26 T cell receptor beta chains sequenced from a single sample in a study of cytotoxic CD8 clonotypes in ibrutinib-treated CLL. Repertoires were generated with immunoSEQ multiplex PCR, while TCRdb's copy carries only in-frame clones and drops some. Seen here are 150,000 to 250,000 clones, around 70% observed once, and the top ten hold roughly an eighth. The sample consisted of PBMCs, taken after 24 months of ibrutinib treatment. These receptors were collected from a human donor with chronic lymphocytic leukemia.

J is TRBJ2-3 and V is TRBV6-6; 8 positions match TRBD2. Germline V gene data show CDR1 as MNHNY and CDR2 as SVGAGI (reference sequence). V lost 6 bases to trimming and J lost 6 bases; unmatched junction nucleotides: 14. This CDR3 comprises 16 residues. The CDR3: CASSPGTRGERDTQYF. The CDR3 coding sequence is TGTGCCAGCAGCCCGGGGACTAGGGGCGAGAGGGATACGCAGTATTTT.

As to this clone: The same CDR3 also results from other DNA sequences found in this sample. The chain links TRBV5-1 to TRBJ1-1, with D perhaps matching TRBD1 (5 bases). The CDR3 covers 14 residues. V dropped 1 base and J dropped 2 bases, with 9 bases sitting between them. The germline gives CDR1 SGHRS, CDR2 YFSETQ. The CDR3 nucleotides are TGCGCCAGCAGCTTGTCAGGGCCAAACACTGAAGCTTTCTTT. Its protein is CASSLSGPNTEAFF.

V usage is TRBV5-4 and J usage is TRBJ2-1, with D unclear. Germline CDR1 is SGHNT and CDR2 is YYREEE (reference sequence). This CDR3 comprises 13 residues. Deletions cut 0 bases from V and 7 bases from J, with 8 bases between. CDR3 sequence (DNA): TGTGCCAGCAGCTTGGATCTAACTAATGAGCAGTTCTTC. Translating gives CASSLDLTNEQFF.

The chain carries TRBV6-4 and TRBJ1-1; TRBD1 matches 7 bases. The CDR3 contains 15 residues. V shed 2 bases, J shed 4 bases, and the junction held 7 bases outside the gene matches. CDR1 MRHNA and CDR2 SNTAGT come from the germline V gene. The CDR3 region is CASSDKDRSITEAFF. DNA for the CDR3: TGTGCCAGCAGTGACAAGGACAGGTCGATCACTGAAGCTTTCTTT.

The chain has TRBV4-1 and TRBJ2-2; D possibly corresponds to TRBD2 (5 bases). Germline CDR1 is MGHRA and CDR2 is YSYEKL. This CDR3 is built from 13 residues. V was cut by 2 bases and J by 5 bases, with 6 bases left in between. This chain's CDR3 is CASSQRGTGELFF. CDR3 nucleotides: TGCGCCAGCAGCCAACGAGGGACCGGGGAGCTGTTTTTT.

The V call is TRBV5-1, the J call TRBJ2-1; the match to TRBD2 covers 7 bases. The CDR3 spans 16 residues. Germline V lookup: CDR1 SGHRS, CDR2 YFSETQ. V shed 4 bases and J 4 bases; nucleotides not matched to a gene: 11. The CDR3 sequence: CASSTPLGEGYNEQFF. The CDR3 DNA is TGCGCCAGCAGCACCCCGCTGGGGGAGGGTTACAATGAGCAGTTCTTC.

This sequence joins TRBV6-1 and TRBJ2-4; either TRBD1 or TRBD2 may fit D (5 bases each). The CDR3 spans 14 residues. Germline-derived CDR1 and CDR2 are MNHNS and SASEGT. Trimming shortened V by 3 bases and J by 6 bases, and 12 bases separated the two germline ends. Written as DNA, the CDR3 is TGTGCCAGCAGTGATGGGGGAGTAGGAAACATTCAGTACTTC. As protein: CASSDGGVGNIQYF.

The rearrangement uses TRBV30 and TRBJ2-7; no clear D gene. Trimming took off 1 base at V and 3 bases at J, with 10 bases between the two ends. The germline CDR1 and CDR2 sequences are GTSNPN and SVGIG (reference sequence). This CDR3 comprises 13 residues. DNA of the CDR3: TGTGCCTGGAGTGGCGTGCAAGTCTACGAGCAGTACTTC. Encoded protein: CAWSGVQVYEQYF.

The gene calls are TRBV6-5 and TRBJ2-4, with TRBD1 identical over 8 bases. Germline CDR1 and CDR2: MNHEY and SVGAGI. V was clipped by 0 bases and J by 8 bases; unmatched bases: 6. The CDR3 spans 15 residues. CDR3 DNA sequence: TGTGCCAGCAGTTACTCGTCAGGGGGCTTGGACATTCAGTACTTC. It yields the protein CASSYSSGGLDIQYF.

This clone was detected only a few times. V is TRBV27 and J is TRBJ1-2, with 9 bases matching TRBD1. With V trimmed by 5 bases and J by 3 bases, 10 bases remained unmatched. The CDR3 is 16 amino acids. Germline V lookup: CDR1 MNHEY, CDR2 SMNVEV (reference sequence). The CDR3 coding sequence is TGTGCCAGCAGTATAAGTGGGGACAGGGACTACTATGGCTACACCTTC. It translates to CASSISGDRDYYGYTF.

CDR3 coding DNA: TGCGCCAGCAGCCAAGCCGGGACAGAAGAGACCCAGTACTTC. Its protein is CASSQAGTEETQYF. This sequence joins TRBV4-1 and TRBJ2-5; 7 bases align to TRBD1. The CDR3 loop spans 14 amino acids. Unmatched junction bases numbered 2, after V lost 1 base and J lost 3 bases. Germline CDR1 reads MGHRA; CDR2 reads YSYEKL.

This clone was detected a few times. The chain uses TRBV29-1 and TRBJ1-3, with unresolved D. V was shortened by 7 bases and J by 3 bases, with 13 bases between the two germline ends. Germline assignment: CDR1 SQVTM and CDR2 ANQGSEA. The CDR3 spans 13 residues. The chain's CDR3 is CSADGTLGNTIYF. CDR3 nucleotides: TGCAGCGCCGACGGAACCCTTGGAAACACCATATATTTT.

The CDR3 sequence: CSVPGGYNEQFF. The CDR3, as DNA: TGCAGCGTCCCGGGAGGCTACAATGAGCAGTTCTTC. V and J are TRBV29-1 and TRBJ2-1; 7 positions match TRBD2. Germline loops: CDR1 SQVTM, CDR2 ANQGSEA. V lost 6 bases and J lost 3; bases outside the gene matches: 2. CDR3 length equals 12 residues.

There are a few counts of this clone. This sequence joins TRBV7-8 and TRBJ2-7; weak D call: TRBD1 (5 bases). This CDR3 has 13 amino acids. Trimming removed 6 bases from V and 6 bases from J, with 15 bases in between. CDR1 and CDR2 from the germline V gene are SGHVS and FQNEAQ. This CDR3 is CASRQTGVIEQYF. The CDR3 nucleotides read TGTGCCAGCAGACAAACAGGCGTTATCGAGCAGTACTTC.

This chain connects TRBV14 to TRBJ1-4, with 7 bases lining up with TRBD1. The CDR3 contains 17 residues. V shed 1 base and J 3 bases; nucleotides not matched to a gene: 8. Germline V gene lookup returns CDR1 SGHDN and CDR2 FVKESK. Written as DNA, the CDR3 is TGTGCCAGCAGCCAAGCGACGACAGGGCATCCTAATGAAAAACTGTTTTTT. Protein product: CASSQATTGHPNEKLFF.

In its sample, this clone was seen once. The chain is built from TRBV5-1 and TRBJ1-2; 7 positions agree with TRBD1. Germline V gene data show CDR1 as SGHRS and CDR2 as YFSETQ. V was pared by 0 bases and J by 3 bases, with 5 bases of the junction left unmatched. The CDR3 loop spans 15 amino acids. The CDR3 loop reads CASSLGDDRDYGYTF. CDR3 coding DNA: TGCGCCAGCAGCTTGGGCGATGACAGGGACTATGGCTACACCTTC.

This clone was detected once. The rearrangement links TRBV15 to TRBJ1-5, with 7 bases identical to TRBD1. Trimming cost V 1 base and J 10 bases; bases outside gene matches: 10. This CDR3 is 15 amino acids long. From germline, CDR1 is LNHNV and CDR2 YYDKDF (reference sequence). The CDR3 nucleotides are TGTGCCACCAGCAGAGGACAGGGACCGTGGGGTCCCCAGCATTTT. It encodes CATSRGQGPWGPQHF.

The chain is built from TRBV5-1 and TRBJ2-7; no reliable D call. This CDR3 has 13 amino acids. The V gene's germline CDR1 is SGHRS and CDR2 YFSETQ. The ends were cut back, 3 bases at V and 0 bases at J, with 7 bases in the middle. The CDR3, as DNA: TGCGCCAGCAGCTGGGCCTTCTCCTACGAGCAGTACTTC. Translated: CASSWAFSYEQYF.

This sequence joins TRBV7-2 and TRBJ1-1; unclear D gene. The length of the CDR3 is 13 residues. Germline-derived CDR1 and CDR2 are SGHTA and FQGNSA. V was cut by 5 bases and J by 1 base, with 8 bases left in between. CDR3 sequence: CASSPNPNTEAFF. The DNA of the CDR3 is TGTGCCAGCAGCCCAAACCCGAACACTGAAGCTTTCTTT.

The V call is TRBV5-6, the J call TRBJ2-7; D may correspond to TRBD1 or TRBD2 (5 bases each). This CDR3 comprises 15 residues. V was pared by 0 bases and J by 6 bases, with 16 bases between. The germline gives CDR1 SGHDT, CDR2 YYEEEE. The CDR3 region is CASSLAMAGTLEQYF. The DNA of the CDR3 is TGTGCCAGCAGCTTGGCGATGGCCGGGACGCTCGAGCAGTACTTC.

This chain links TRBV4-2 with TRBJ2-7; the D gene is possibly TRBD2 (5 bases). The V and J ends lost 5 bases and 2 bases respectively, with 10 bases between them. CDR1 is LGHNA, CDR2 YNFKEQ, per germline. The length of the CDR3 is 13 residues. CDR3 in amino acids: CASSGRLTYEQYF. CDR3 DNA sequence: TGTGCCAGCAGCGGGAGACTCACCTACGAGCAGTACTTC.

The chain joins TRBV5-4 to TRBJ2-7; the match to TRBD2 covers 7 bases. CDR1 and CDR2 from the germline V gene are SGHNT and YYREEE (reference sequence). The CDR3 sequence is 18 residues long. Trimming removed 4 bases from V and 3 bases from J; junction bases left unmatched: 19. CDR3 nucleotide sequence: TGTGCCAGCAGCCCCTCAAGCGGGGCTAGCGGAGCAATCTACGAGCAGTACTTC. This codes for CASSPSSGASGAIYEQYF.

The J gene is TRBJ2-2, the V gene TRBV19, with D unresolved. V was trimmed by 7 bases and J by 0 bases, leaving 12 bases between them. This CDR3 spans 15 amino acids. Germline lookup yields CDR1 LNHDA and CDR2 SQIVND (reference sequence). The CDR3 bases are TGTGCCAGTATATCGCAGGCGCCGAACACCGGGGAGCTGTTTTTT. This sequence encodes CASISQAPNTGELFF.

This rearrangement joins TRBV2 to TRBJ2-5; TRBD1 agrees at 8 bases. Germline V CDR1 and CDR2: SNHLY, FYNNEI. V trimming: 4 bases; J trimming: 5 bases; junction bases outside the gene matches: 9. This CDR3 is 15 amino acids long. CDR3 nucleotides: TGTGCCAGCAGTGGGACAGGGTATTTTGAGGAGACCCAGTACTTC. Protein sequence: CASSGTGYFEETQYF.

The chain recombines TRBV1 with TRBJ2-3; the listed D gene, TRBD2, was not tested against the DNA. TRBV1 has pseudogene status. This CDR3 has 16 amino acids. The CDR3 nucleotides are TGCACCAGCAGCCCAGAGCGGGAGGGGAGCACAGATACGCAGTATTTT. As protein: CTSSPEREGSTDTQYF.

This chain connects TRBV30 to TRBJ2-1; 7 bases align to TRBD1. Germline V gene lookup returns CDR1 GTSNPN and CDR2 SVGIG (reference sequence). Germline trimming cut 6 bases from V and 4 bases from J; bases unmatched to any gene: 9. CDR3 length equals 14 residues. This chain's CDR3 is CACKLRGLYNEQFF. The CDR3 DNA follows: TGTGCCTGCAAACTTAGGGGGCTTTACAATGAGCAGTTCTTC.